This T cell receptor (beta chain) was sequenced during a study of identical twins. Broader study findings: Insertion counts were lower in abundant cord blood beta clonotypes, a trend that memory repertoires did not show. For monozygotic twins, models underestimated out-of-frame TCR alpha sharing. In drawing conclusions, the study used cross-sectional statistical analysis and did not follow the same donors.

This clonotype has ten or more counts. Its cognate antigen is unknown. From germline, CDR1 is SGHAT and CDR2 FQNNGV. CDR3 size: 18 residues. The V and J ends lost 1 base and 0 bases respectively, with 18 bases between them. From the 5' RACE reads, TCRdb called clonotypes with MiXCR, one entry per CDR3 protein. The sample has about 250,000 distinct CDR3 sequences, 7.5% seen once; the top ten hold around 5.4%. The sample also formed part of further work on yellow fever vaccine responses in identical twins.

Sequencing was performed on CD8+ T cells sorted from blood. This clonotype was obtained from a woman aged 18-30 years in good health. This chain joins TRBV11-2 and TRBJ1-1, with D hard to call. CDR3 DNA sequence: TGTGCCAGCAGCTTAGGACACTCCCAGAGGTTTGTGAACACTGAAGCTTTCTTT. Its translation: CASSLGHSQRFVNTEAFF.